This T cell receptor (beta chain) was sequenced for a study of CD8+CD57+ T cells in acquired aplastic anemia. Study at large: An average of roughly 3.2 ug of DNA was obtained from sorted CD4+ and CD8+ cells.

Remarks on this clonotype: A junction boundary mismatches the germline segment, possibly from a read error.

Per the germline V gene, CDR1 is DFQATT and CDR2 is SNEGSKA (reference sequence). CDR3 length equals 16 residues. Genomic DNA, the template, was used for profiling of the TCR beta VDJ and CDR3. TCRdb used MiXCR to reprocess the reads, holding one entry per CDR3 protein. The sample lists 150,000 to 200,000 distinct CDR3 sequences, 64% occurring once. The sample comprised sorted CD4+, CD8+, or CD8+CD57+ T cells (not recorded which) from PBMCs. The TCR comes from a human donor with severe aplastic anemia or a healthy control (not recorded which). The rearrangement uses TRBV20-1 and TRBJ2-1, with TRBD2 identical over 10 bases. DNA for the CDR3: TGCAGTACTAGGAGGGATCTAGCGGGAGTCGGCAATGAGCAGTTCTTC. It is translated as CSTRRDLAGVGNEQFF.